This passage covers 2 T cell receptor beta chains from one sample sequenced in a study of graft-versus-host responses after intestinal transplantation. For these receptors, no antigen is known. Data came from immunoSEQ multiplex PCR; TCRdb stores just in-frame clones and leaves some out. The table records 140,000 or so clones, 92% of them present only once. This sample comprised unstimulated CD4+ T cells sorted from spleen or lymph node cells, obtained before intestinal transplant. Every receptor here comes from a human donor who received an intestinal transplant.

J is TRBJ1-2 and V is TRBV2; possible D gene TRBD1, 5 bases. Germline CDR1 and CDR2: SNHLY and FYNNEI. CDR3 length: 15 amino acids. V lost 5 bases and J 6 bases, leaving 19 bases between the germline ends. CDR3 DNA: TGTGCCAGCAGTCAATACTTGACAGCCTCGAATGGCTACACCTTC. It encodes CASSQYLTASNGYTF.

This clone was seen once. Other DNA sequences in this specimen translate into the identical CDR3. This chain's CDR3 is CASSTTGIGNQPQHF. The CDR3 DNA reads TGTGCCAGTAGTACTACAGGGATTGGCAATCAGCCCCAGCATTTT. The V call is TRBV19, the J call TRBJ1-5; a possible D gene is TRBD1 (6 bases). The CDR3 loop spans 15 amino acids. V was cut by 4 bases and J by 2 bases, with 12 bases left in between. Looked up from germline, CDR1 is LNHDA and CDR2 is SQIVND (reference sequence).